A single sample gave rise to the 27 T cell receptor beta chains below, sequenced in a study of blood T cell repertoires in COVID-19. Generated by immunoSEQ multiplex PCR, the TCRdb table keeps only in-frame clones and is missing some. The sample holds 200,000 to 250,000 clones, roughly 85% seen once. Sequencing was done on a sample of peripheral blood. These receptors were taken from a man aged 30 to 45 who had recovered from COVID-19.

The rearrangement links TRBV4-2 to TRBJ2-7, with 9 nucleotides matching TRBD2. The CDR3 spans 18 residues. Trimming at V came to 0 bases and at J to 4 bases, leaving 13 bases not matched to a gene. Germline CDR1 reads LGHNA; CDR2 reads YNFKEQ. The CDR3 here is CASSQEPRGGGARYEQYF. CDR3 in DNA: TGTGCCAGCAGCCAAGAGCCTAGGGGCGGGGGGGCTCGATACGAGCAGTACTTC.

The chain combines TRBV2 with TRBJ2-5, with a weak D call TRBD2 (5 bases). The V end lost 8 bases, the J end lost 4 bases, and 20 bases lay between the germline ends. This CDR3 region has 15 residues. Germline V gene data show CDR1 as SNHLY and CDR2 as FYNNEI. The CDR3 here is CASSSSRVTGETQYF. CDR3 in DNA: TGTGCCAGCTCATCGTCGAGGGTAACTGGAGAGACCCAGTACTTC.

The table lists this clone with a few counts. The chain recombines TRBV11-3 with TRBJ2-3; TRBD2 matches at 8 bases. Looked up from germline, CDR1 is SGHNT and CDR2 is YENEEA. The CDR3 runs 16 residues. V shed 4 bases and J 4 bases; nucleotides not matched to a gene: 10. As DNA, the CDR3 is TGTGCCAGCAGCTCCTACGGGGGGGGAGGTGCAGATACGCAGTATTTT. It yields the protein CASSSYGGGGADTQYF. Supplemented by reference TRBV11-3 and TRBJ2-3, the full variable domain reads EAGVVQSPRYKIIEKKQPVAFWCNPISGHNTLYWYLQNLGQGPELLIRYENEEAVDDSQLPKDRFSAERLKGVDSTLKIQPAELGDSAVYLCASSSYGGGGADTQYFGPGTRLTVL.

CDR3 in amino acids: CATSPEPRQGKETQYF. The CDR3 DNA reads as TGTGCCACCAGTCCCGAACCTCGACAGGGAAAAGAGACCCAGTACTTC. The chain uses TRBV24-1 and TRBJ2-5, with 7 bases that match TRBD1. V dropped 6 bases and J dropped 3; count of bases not matched to a gene: 12. The CDR3 has 16 amino acids. Germline V lookup: CDR1 KGHDR, CDR2 SFDVKD.

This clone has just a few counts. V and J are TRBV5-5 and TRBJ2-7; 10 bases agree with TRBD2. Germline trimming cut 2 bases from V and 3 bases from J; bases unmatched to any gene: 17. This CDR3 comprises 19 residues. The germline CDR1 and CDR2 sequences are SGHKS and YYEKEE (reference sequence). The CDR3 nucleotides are TGTGCCAGCAGCTTCATGGTGGGAGTAGCGGGGGGCCGAAACTACGAGCAGTACTTC. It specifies CASSFMVGVAGGRNYEQYF.

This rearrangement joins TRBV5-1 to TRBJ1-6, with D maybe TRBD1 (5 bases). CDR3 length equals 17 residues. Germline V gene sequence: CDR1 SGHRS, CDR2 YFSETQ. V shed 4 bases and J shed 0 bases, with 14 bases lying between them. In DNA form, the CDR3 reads TGCGCCAGCAGCCTACTCGGGGGACGCTCCTATAATTCACCCCTCCACTTT. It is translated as CASSLLGGRSYNSPLHF.

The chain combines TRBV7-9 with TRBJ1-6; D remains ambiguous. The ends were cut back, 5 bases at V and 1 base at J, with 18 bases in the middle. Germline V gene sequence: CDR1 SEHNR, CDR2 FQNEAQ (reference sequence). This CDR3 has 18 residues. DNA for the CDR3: TGTGCCAGCAGCCAAGGGATTATTAGAGGGTCCTATAATTCACCCCTCCACTTT. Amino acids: CASSQGIIRGSYNSPLHF.

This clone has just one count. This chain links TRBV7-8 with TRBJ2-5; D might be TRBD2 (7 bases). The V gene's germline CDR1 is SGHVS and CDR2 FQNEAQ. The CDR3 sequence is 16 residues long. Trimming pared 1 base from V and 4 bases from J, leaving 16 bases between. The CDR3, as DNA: TGTGCCAGCAGCTTAGATCTGCGGGGGCTGGGAGAGACCCAGTACTTC. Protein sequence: CASSLDLRGLGETQYF.

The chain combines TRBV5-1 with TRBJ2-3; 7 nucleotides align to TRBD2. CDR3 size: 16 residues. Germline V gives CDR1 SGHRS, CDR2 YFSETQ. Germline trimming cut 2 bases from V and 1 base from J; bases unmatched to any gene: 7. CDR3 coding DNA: TGCGCCAGCAGCTTAATAGGAAGCGGGGGCACAGATACGCAGTATTTT. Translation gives CASSLIGSGGTDTQYF. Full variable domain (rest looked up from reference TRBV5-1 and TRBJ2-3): KAGVTQTPRYLIKTRGQQVTLSCSPISGHRSVSWYQQTPGQGLQFLFEYFSETQRNKGNFPGRFSGRQFSNSRSEMNVSTLELGDSALYLCASSLIGSGGTDTQYFGPGTRLTVL.

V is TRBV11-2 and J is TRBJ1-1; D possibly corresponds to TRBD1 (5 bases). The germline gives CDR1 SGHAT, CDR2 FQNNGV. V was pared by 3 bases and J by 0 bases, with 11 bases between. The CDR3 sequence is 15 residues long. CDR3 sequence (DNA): TGTGCCAGCAGCTTGAGGGAGGGACTGAACACTGAAGCTTTCTTT. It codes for CASSLREGLNTEAFF.

CDR3 amino acids: CASSLHGTGGNEQYF. DNA of the CDR3: TGTGCCAGCAGCCTCCATGGGACAGGGGGCAACGAGCAGTACTTC. This chain links TRBV7-2 with TRBJ2-7; 12 nucleotides line up with TRBD1. Looked up from germline, CDR1 is SGHTA and CDR2 is FQGNSA. CDR3 size: 15 residues. J lost 5 bases, V lost 5 bases, and 7 bases had no gene match. The whole variable domain, remainder taken from reference TRBV7-2 and TRBJ2-7, is GAGVSQSPSNKVTEKGKDVELRCDPISGHTALYWYRQSLGQGLEFLIYFQGNSAPDKSGLPSDRFSAERTGGSVSTLTIQRTQQEDSAVYLCASSLHGTGGNEQYFGPGTRLTVT.

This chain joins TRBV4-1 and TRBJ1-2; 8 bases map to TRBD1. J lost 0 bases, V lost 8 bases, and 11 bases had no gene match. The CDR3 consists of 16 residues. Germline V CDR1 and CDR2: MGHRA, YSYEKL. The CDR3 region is CASADPGGASNYGYTF. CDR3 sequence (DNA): TGCGCCAGCGCGGATCCAGGGGGCGCTTCTAACTATGGCTACACCTTC.

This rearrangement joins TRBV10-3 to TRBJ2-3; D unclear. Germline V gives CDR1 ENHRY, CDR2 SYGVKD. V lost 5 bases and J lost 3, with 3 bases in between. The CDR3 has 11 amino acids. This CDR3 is CAISLTDTQYF. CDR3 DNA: TGTGCCATCAGTCTTACAGATACGCAGTATTTT.

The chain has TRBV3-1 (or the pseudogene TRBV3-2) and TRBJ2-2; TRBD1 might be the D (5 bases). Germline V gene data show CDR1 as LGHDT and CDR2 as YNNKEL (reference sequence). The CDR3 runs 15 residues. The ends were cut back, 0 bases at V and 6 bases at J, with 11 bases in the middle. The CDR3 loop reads CASSQDRVIPGELFF. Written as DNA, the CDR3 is TGTGCCAGCAGCCAAGACAGGGTTATCCCCGGGGAGCTGTTTTTT.

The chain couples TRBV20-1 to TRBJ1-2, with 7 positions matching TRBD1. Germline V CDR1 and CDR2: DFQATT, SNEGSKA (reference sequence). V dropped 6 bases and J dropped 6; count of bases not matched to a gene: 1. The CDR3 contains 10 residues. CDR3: CSARGDGYTF. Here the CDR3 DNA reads TGCAGTGCCAGGGGGGATGGCTACACCTTC.

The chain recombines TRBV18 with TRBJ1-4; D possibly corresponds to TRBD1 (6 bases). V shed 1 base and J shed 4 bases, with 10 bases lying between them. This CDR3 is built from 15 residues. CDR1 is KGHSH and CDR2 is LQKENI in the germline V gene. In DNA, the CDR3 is TGTGCCAGCTCACCACTCGGGGGGCGTAATGAAAAACTGTTTTTT. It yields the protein CASSPLGGRNEKLFF.

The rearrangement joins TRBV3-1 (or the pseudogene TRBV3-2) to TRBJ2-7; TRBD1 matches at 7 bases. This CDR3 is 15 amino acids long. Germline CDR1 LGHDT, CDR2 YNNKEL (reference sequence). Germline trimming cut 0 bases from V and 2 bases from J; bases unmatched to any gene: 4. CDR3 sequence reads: CASSQDWGQPYEQYF. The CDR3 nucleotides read TGTGCCAGCAGCCAAGATTGGGGACAGCCCTACGAGCAGTACTTC.

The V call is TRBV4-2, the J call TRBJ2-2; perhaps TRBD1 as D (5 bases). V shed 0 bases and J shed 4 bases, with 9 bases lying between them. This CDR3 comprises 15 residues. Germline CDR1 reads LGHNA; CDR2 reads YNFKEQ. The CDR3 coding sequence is TGTGCCAGCAGCCAAGAGGGGCCGGGCACCGGGGAGCTGTTTTTT. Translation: CASSQEGPGTGELFF.

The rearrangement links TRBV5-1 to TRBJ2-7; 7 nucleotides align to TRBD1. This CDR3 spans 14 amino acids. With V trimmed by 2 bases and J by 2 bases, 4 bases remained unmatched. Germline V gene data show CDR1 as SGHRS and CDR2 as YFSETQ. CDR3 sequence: CASSFETGPYEQYF. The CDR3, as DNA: TGCGCCAGCAGCTTCGAGACAGGGCCCTACGAGCAGTACTTC.

CDR3 nucleotides: TGTGCCAGCACCCCCCAGCGGGGTGGCTACACCTTC. Translated: CASTPQRGGYTF. The chain uses TRBV6-5 and TRBJ1-2; D call uncertain. The CDR3 has 12 residues. V was trimmed by 7 bases and J by 7 bases, leaving 13 bases between them. In germline, CDR1 is MNHEY, CDR2 SVGAGI.

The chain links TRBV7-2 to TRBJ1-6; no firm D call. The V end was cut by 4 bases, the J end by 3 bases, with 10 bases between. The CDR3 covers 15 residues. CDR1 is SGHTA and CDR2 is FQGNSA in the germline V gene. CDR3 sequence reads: CASSSYRVYNSPLHF. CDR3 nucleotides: TGTGCCAGCAGCTCCTACCGTGTCTATAATTCACCCCTCCACTTT.

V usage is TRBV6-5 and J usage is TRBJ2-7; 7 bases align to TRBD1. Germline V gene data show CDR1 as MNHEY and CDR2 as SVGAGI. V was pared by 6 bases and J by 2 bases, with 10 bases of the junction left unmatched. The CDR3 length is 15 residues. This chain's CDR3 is CASSNEVTGTYEQYF. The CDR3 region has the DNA TGTGCCAGCAGCAATGAAGTGACAGGGACCTACGAGCAGTACTTC.

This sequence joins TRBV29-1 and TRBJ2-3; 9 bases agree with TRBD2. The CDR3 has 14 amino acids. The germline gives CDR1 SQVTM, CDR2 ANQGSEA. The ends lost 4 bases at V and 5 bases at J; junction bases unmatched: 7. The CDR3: CSVAGGGAVDTQYF. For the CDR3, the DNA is TGCAGCGTTGCTGGCGGGGGGGCCGTAGATACGCAGTATTTT.

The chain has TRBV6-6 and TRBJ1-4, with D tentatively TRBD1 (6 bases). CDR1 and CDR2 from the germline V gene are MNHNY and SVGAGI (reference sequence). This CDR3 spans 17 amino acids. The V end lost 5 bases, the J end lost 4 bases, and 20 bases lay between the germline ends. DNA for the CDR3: TGTGCCAGCAGTCCACCAACACTAGACAGGAGTAATGAAAAACTGTTTTTT. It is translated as CASSPPTLDRSNEKLFF.

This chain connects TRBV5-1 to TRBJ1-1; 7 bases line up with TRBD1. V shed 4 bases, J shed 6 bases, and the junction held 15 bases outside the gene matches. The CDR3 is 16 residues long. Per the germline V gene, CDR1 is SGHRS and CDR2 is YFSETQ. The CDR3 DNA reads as TGCGCCAGCAGCGAGACACCGGGACCCCAGGGGGCTGAAGCTTTCTTT. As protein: CASSETPGPQGAEAFF.

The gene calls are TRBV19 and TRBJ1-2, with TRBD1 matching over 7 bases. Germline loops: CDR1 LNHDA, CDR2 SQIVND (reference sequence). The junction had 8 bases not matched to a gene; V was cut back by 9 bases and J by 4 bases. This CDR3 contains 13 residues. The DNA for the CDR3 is TGTGCCAGCCTCGACAGGGCGAGCTATGGCTACACCTTC. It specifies CASLDRASYGYTF.

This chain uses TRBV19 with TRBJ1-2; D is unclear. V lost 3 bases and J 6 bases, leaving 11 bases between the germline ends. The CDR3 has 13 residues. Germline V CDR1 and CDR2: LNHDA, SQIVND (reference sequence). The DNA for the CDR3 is TGTGCCAGTAGTATTCTGGCAGGTGATGGCTACACCTTC. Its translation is CASSILAGDGYTF.